Below are 26 T cell receptor beta chains sequenced from a single sample in a study of T cell responses to AZD1222 COVID-19 vaccine. Clones were sequenced by immunoSEQ multiplex PCR, and TCRdb holds only the in-frame ones, with some missing. The sample yields 90,000 to 150,000 clones, around 89% seen once. Sample: peripheral blood, taken on day 0 of AZD1222 vaccination. All receptors derive from an adult in good health.

This rearrangement joins TRBV19 to TRBJ2-5, with D perhaps TRBD1 (5 bases). Trimming took off 3 bases at V and 3 bases at J, with 8 bases between the two ends. In germline, CDR1 is LNHDA, CDR2 SQIVND (reference sequence). The CDR3 sequence is 13 residues long. DNA for the CDR3: TGTGCCAGTAGTATGGGGCAGGAAGAGACCCAGTACTTC. It encodes CASSMGQEETQYF.

The chain has TRBV4-1 and TRBJ2-1; possibly TRBD2 for D (7 bases). CDR1 is MGHRA, CDR2 YSYEKL, per germline. Trimming left V 6 bases short and J 3 bases short, with 18 bases between. This CDR3 is built from 16 residues. The CDR3 reads CASRLSGGLSYNEQFF. DNA of the CDR3: TGCGCCAGCAGGCTTTCGGGGGGCCTCAGCTACAATGAGCAGTTCTTC.

The chain recombines TRBV13 with TRBJ2-6; D is perhaps TRBD1 or TRBD2 (6 bases each). Germline CDR1 and CDR2: PRHDT and FYEKMQ (reference sequence). The CDR3 is 18 residues long. The V end lost 6 bases, the J end lost 2 bases, and 20 bases lay between the germline ends. CDR3 sequence: CASSIRPPGAAGANVLTF. CDR3 coding DNA: TGTGCCAGCAGTATTCGCCCCCCGGGGGCGGCTGGGGCCAACGTCCTGACTTTC.

This chain uses TRBV6-1 with TRBJ2-7; TRBD2 aligns across 10 bases. Per the germline V gene, CDR1 is MNHNS and CDR2 is SASEGT. Trimming removed 6 bases from V and 2 bases from J; junction bases left unmatched: 10. This CDR3 is 16 amino acids long. The CDR3 loop reads CASREQPSGGAYEQYF. The CDR3 DNA sequence: TGTGCCAGCAGGGAACAACCAAGCGGGGGGGCCTACGAGCAGTACTTC.

Regarding this clone: At one end, the junction sequence differs from germline, possibly due to a read error. This chain connects TRBV6-6 to TRBJ2-1; no clear D. CDR1 is MNHNY and CDR2 is SVGAGI in the germline V gene (reference sequence). CDR3 length: 12 amino acids. CDR3 protein: CASSDSHNEQFF. The CDR3 nucleotides read TGTGCCAGCAGTGACTCCCACAATGAGCAGTTCTTC.

This chain uses TRBV9 with TRBJ1-2, with D unresolved. The CDR3 extends over 12 amino acids. Trimming left V 4 bases short and J 4 bases short, with 8 bases between. CDR1 SGDLS and CDR2 YYNGEE come from the germline V gene. The CDR3 protein is CASSREGYGYTF. The CDR3 nucleotides are TGTGCCAGCAGCAGGGAGGGCTATGGCTACACCTTC. Full variable domain (remainder filled in from reference TRBV9 and TRBJ1-2): DSGVTQTPKHLITATGQRVTLRCSPRSGDLSVYWYQQSLDQGLQFLIQYYNGEERAKGNILERFSAQQFPDLHSELNLSSLELGDSALYFCASSREGYGYTFGSGTRLTVV.

The chain carries TRBV18 and TRBJ1-3; 8 positions match TRBD1. The CDR3 loop spans 14 amino acids. Trimming removed 5 bases from V and 4 bases from J; junction bases left unmatched: 4. The V gene's germline CDR1 is KGHSH and CDR2 LQKENI. CDR3 sequence: CASSSGDRGNTIYF. CDR3 DNA sequence: TGTGCCAGCTCATCGGGGGACAGGGGAAACACCATATATTTT.

This rearrangement joins TRBV7-9 to TRBJ1-2; the D gene is possibly TRBD1 (5 bases). This CDR3 has 15 residues. Germline-derived CDR1 and CDR2 are SEHNR and FQNEAQ (reference sequence). V lost 1 base, J lost 8 bases, and 17 bases lay in between. CDR3 region: CASSLGGDGTNGYTF. In nucleotides, the CDR3 is TGTGCCAGCAGCTTAGGTGGGGACGGCACCAACGGCTACACCTTC.

The gene calls are TRBV19 and TRBJ1-3; D gene ambiguous. Germline V gives CDR1 LNHDA, CDR2 SQIVND (reference sequence). Trimming shortened V by 7 bases and J by 9 bases, and 13 bases separated the two germline ends. The CDR3 is 12 amino acids. Written as DNA, the CDR3 is TGTGCCAGTAAAAACATAGCGGCCACCATATATTTT. It encodes CASKNIAATIYF.

This rearrangement joins TRBV6-5 to TRBJ1-1; 7 nucleotides match TRBD1. The trim removed 8 bases at V and 4 bases at J, leaving 10 bases unmatched. The CDR3 runs 14 residues. Germline lookup yields CDR1 MNHEY and CDR2 SVGAGI. The CDR3 DNA sequence: TGTGCCAGCTTTGACACAGGGGACGGCACTGAAGCTTTCTTT. This codes for CASFDTGDGTEAFF.

The rearrangement joins TRBV9 to TRBJ1-2; TRBD1 agrees at 7 bases. Looked up from germline, CDR1 is SGDLS and CDR2 is YYNGEE. This CDR3 is built from 16 residues. Trimming removed 0 bases from V and 2 bases from J; junction bases left unmatched: 7. The CDR3 coding sequence is TGTGCCAGCAGCGTAGGCCAGGGGGGAAGGAACTATGGCTACACCTTC. Translating it yields CASSVGQGGRNYGYTF.

This clone came up once. The chain recombines TRBV5-1 with TRBJ2-2; no reliable D call. Per germline, CDR1 SGHRS and CDR2 YFSETQ. This CDR3 spans 14 amino acids. The V gene lost 4 bases and the J gene lost 8 bases, with 15 bases spanning the gap. CDR3 DNA sequence: TGCGCCAGCAGCCGTTCGGAAGGGTATGGGGAGCTGTTTTTT. Protein product: CASSRSEGYGELFF.

This clone was recorded only once. This chain connects TRBV5-6 to TRBJ2-1; TRBD1 agrees at 10 bases. The CDR3 totals 18 residues. Germline loops: CDR1 SGHDT, CDR2 YYEEEE. J lost 3 bases, V lost 1 base, and 10 bases had no gene match. CDR3 in amino acids: CASSLSHKRDRGYNEQFF. DNA of the CDR3: TGTGCCAGCAGCTTGTCTCATAAACGGGACAGGGGCTACAATGAGCAGTTCTTC.

This rearrangement joins TRBV7-2 to TRBJ1-6; TRBD1 is a possible D gene (5 bases). Germline V gene sequence: CDR1 SGHTA, CDR2 FQGNSA. V dropped 11 bases and J dropped 5 bases, with 16 bases sitting between them. This CDR3 has 14 amino acids. The DNA of the CDR3 is TGTGCCGTCCGAACGGGGCTTAATAATTCACCCCTCCACTTT. This translates into CAVRTGLNNSPLHF.

The chain employs TRBV5-1 and TRBJ1-1; possible D gene TRBD1, 5 bases. The CDR3 contains 15 residues. Between the trimmed V and J ends, which lost 0 bases and 7 bases, there was a span of 16 bases. Germline V gives CDR1 SGHRS, CDR2 YFSETQ. The CDR3 DNA reads as TGCGCCAGCAGCTTGGACGCCAGGGTGACCAGTGAAGCTTTCTTT. It is translated as CASSLDARVTSEAFF. Using reference TRBV5-1 and TRBJ1-1 for the parts outside the CDR3, the full variable domain is KAGVTQTPRYLIKTRGQQVTLSCSPISGHRSVSWYQQTPGQGLQFLFEYFSETQRNKGNFPGRFSGRQFSNSRSEMNVSTLELGDSALYLCASSLDARVTSEAFFGQGTRLTVV.

This rearrangement joins TRBV7-9 to TRBJ2-7; D is unresolved. The CDR3 sequence is 16 residues long. The V end was cut by 2 bases, the J end by 0 bases, with 14 bases between. In germline, CDR1 is SEHNR, CDR2 FQNEAQ (reference sequence). This chain's CDR3 is CASSLFRWTSSYEQYF. The CDR3 DNA follows: TGTGCCAGCAGCTTATTCCGGTGGACCAGCTCCTACGAGCAGTACTTC. The full variable domain, with the rest looked up from reference TRBV7-9 and TRBJ2-7, is DTGVSQNPRHKITKRGQNVTFRCDPISEHNRLYWYRQTLGQGPEFLTYFQNEAQLEKSRLLSDRFSAERPKGSFSTLEIQRTEQGDSAMYLCASSLFRWTSSYEQYFGPGTRLTVT.

The chain joins TRBV4-3 to TRBJ2-5; a possible D gene is TRBD2 (6 bases). CDR1 and CDR2 from the germline V gene are LGHNA and YSLEER. CDR3 length: 19 residues. Deletions cut 0 bases from V and 1 base from J, with 21 bases between. CDR3 in DNA: TGCGCCAGCAGCCAAGAAGGACCCCCCCCGGGAGAGAGCCAAGAGACCCAGTACTTC. Amino acids: CASSQEGPPPGESQETQYF.

This clone was seen more than once but under ten times. This CDR3 is CASSPQWTVKETQYF. DNA for the CDR3: TGTGCCAGCAGCCCCCAATGGACAGTTAAAGAGACCCAGTACTTC. The chain uses TRBV7-9 and TRBJ2-5, with D possibly matching TRBD1 (6 bases). This CDR3 has 15 amino acids. V lost 5 bases and J 3 bases, leaving 16 bases between the germline ends. Per germline, CDR1 SEHNR and CDR2 FQNEAQ (reference sequence). The full variable domain, in which reference TRBV7-9 and TRBJ2-5 provide the parts outside the CDR3, is DTGVSQNPRHKITKRGQNVTFRCDPISEHNRLYWYRQTLGQGPEFLTYFQNEAQLEKSRLLSDRFSAERPKGSFSTLEIQRTEQGDSAMYLCASSPQWTVKETQYFGPGTRLLVL.

The chain links TRBV19 to TRBJ1-5, with TRBD1 matching over 8 bases. The CDR3 consists of 15 residues. Germline lookup yields CDR1 LNHDA and CDR2 SQIVND (reference sequence). J lost 6 bases, V lost 6 bases, and 10 bases had no gene match. The CDR3 here is CASSLWGRGRQPQHF. In DNA form, the CDR3 reads TGTGCCAGTAGCCTCTGGGGCAGGGGGCGTCAGCCCCAGCATTTT.

This clone was seen only a few times. The rearrangement joins TRBV2 to TRBJ2-7; no definite D call. The CDR3 totals 12 residues. The V and J ends lost 7 bases and 7 bases respectively, with 14 bases between them. Germline CDR1 and CDR2: SNHLY and FYNNEI. The CDR3: CASIQDMGEQYF. The CDR3 region has the DNA TGTGCCAGCATACAAGACATGGGGGAGCAGTACTTC.

Only one count was recorded for this clone. The CDR3 DNA sequence: TGTGCCAGCAGCCTGACAGGGGAGAACACCTTC. Translated: CASSLTGENTF. The J gene is TRBJ1-2, the V gene TRBV7-9; 8 bases are a match to TRBD1. Losses at the gene ends were 5 bases for V and 12 bases for J; bases not matched to a gene: 5. Germline loops: CDR1 SEHNR, CDR2 FQNEAQ (reference sequence). This CDR3 contains 11 residues.

The J gene is TRBJ2-5, the V gene TRBV6-1; 7 bases line up with TRBD1. Trimming took 4 bases from V and 1 from J; bases not matched to a gene: 18. The germline gives CDR1 MNHNS, CDR2 SASEGT. There are 19 residues in the CDR3. The CDR3 coding sequence is TGTGCCAGCAGTGGTTACGACCCGGGACAGTATCCCAGCCAAGAGACCCAGTACTTC. Translation: CASSGYDPGQYPSQETQYF.

The CDR3 loop reads CASSPGNTEAFF. The CDR3 DNA reads as TGTGCCAGCAGCCCAGGGAACACTGAAGCTTTCTTT. The chain is built from TRBV3-1 (or the pseudogene TRBV3-2) and TRBJ1-1; D is ambiguous. Trimming took 4 bases from V and 1 from J, leaving 4 bases between them. Germline values: CDR1 LGHDT, CDR2 YNNKEL (reference sequence). The CDR3 runs to 12 residues.

The V gene is TRBV6-2 or TRBV6-3, the J gene TRBJ1-2; TRBD1 aligns across 10 bases. CDR3 length: 14 residues. Per germline, CDR1 MNHEY and CDR2 SVGEGT. Trimming removed 2 bases from V and 7 bases from J; junction bases left unmatched: 4. The CDR3 here is CASSYPTGGFGYTF. Here the CDR3 DNA reads TGTGCCAGCAGTTACCCGACAGGGGGCTTTGGCTACACCTTC.

V is TRBV7-9 and J is TRBJ2-7, with a tentative D call TRBD1 (5 bases). There are 13 residues in the CDR3. V was cut by 0 bases and J by 6 bases, with 9 bases left in between. Germline CDR1 is SEHNR and CDR2 is FQNEAQ (reference sequence). The CDR3: CASSLAQDVEQYF. CDR3 DNA sequence: TGTGCCAGCAGCTTAGCACAGGACGTCGAGCAGTACTTC.

V usage is TRBV6-5 and J usage is TRBJ1-6, with a weak D call TRBD1 (6 bases). V lost 4 bases to trimming and J lost 9 bases, with 19 bases between them. CDR3 length: 16 residues. In germline, CDR1 is MNHEY, CDR2 SVGAGI. The DNA of the CDR3 is TGTGCCAGCAGTTCCCTCTCGCGGAGAGGGGGTTCACCCCTCCACTTT. As protein: CASSSLSRRGGSPLHF.